Below are 11 T cell receptor beta chains sequenced from a single sample in a study of blood T cells in healthy people across ages. A second PCR, run for about 6 to 11 cycles, used a sample-barcoded 5' primer plus a J-beta primer mix. TCRdb reprocessed the 5' RACE reads with MiXCR, giving one entry per CDR3 protein. The table lists about 1.7 million distinct CDR3 sequences, roughly 27% of them singletons. The sample was blood. The receptors come from a woman in her 30s in good health.

The chain is built from TRBV7-9 and TRBJ2-3; D remains ambiguous. The germline V gene has CDR1 SEHNR and CDR2 FQNEAQ (reference sequence). CDR3 size: 13 residues. The V and J ends lost 5 bases and 7 bases respectively, with 13 bases between them. The CDR3 bases are TGTGCCAGCAGCCAGGCACCTACCAATACGCAGTATTTT. Encoded protein: CASSQAPTNTQYF.

This clonotype was seen many times. The CDR3 protein is CSGADRVQETQYF. CDR3 DNA sequence: TGCAGCGGCGCAGACAGGGTTCAAGAGACCCAGTACTTC. The chain combines TRBV29-1 with TRBJ2-5, with 7 bases matching TRBD1. Germline V lookup: CDR1 SQVTM, CDR2 ANQGSEA. V shed 7 bases and J 2 bases; nucleotides not matched to a gene: 7. The CDR3 has 13 amino acids.

The rearrangement joins TRBV29-1 to TRBJ1-1; tentative D call: TRBD1 (6 bases). The germline V gene encodes CDR1 SQVTM and CDR2 ANQGSEA. CDR3 size: 13 residues. Trimming stripped 5 bases from V and 5 bases from J, with 15 bases between. The DNA for the CDR3 is TGCAGCGTTTGGCGGGGGCGAGATACTGAAGCTTTCTTT. It is translated as CSVWRGRDTEAFF.

This clonotype was seen a single time. The chain links TRBV5-1 to TRBJ2-2; TRBD2 matches at 15 bases. The CDR3 consists of 17 residues. Germline trimming cut 6 bases from V and 7 bases from J; bases unmatched to any gene: 10. Germline lookup yields CDR1 SGHRS and CDR2 YFSETQ. As DNA, the CDR3 is TGCGCCAGCAATAACCTGGGACTAGCGGGAGGCATCGGGGAGCTGTTTTTT. Translating it yields CASNNLGLAGGIGELFF.

This clonotype appeared many times. V and J are TRBV6-5 and TRBJ1-2; possible D gene TRBD1, 5 bases. The CDR3 is made up of 13 amino acids. The V gene's germline CDR1 is MNHEY and CDR2 SVGAGI. The chain's CDR3 is CASGGTINYGYTF. In DNA form, the CDR3 reads TGTGCGTCCGGGGGGACGATTAACTATGGCTACACCTTC.

This clonotype was seen at least ten times. CDR3 in DNA: TGTGCCAGCAGCTTAGGTGCTACACTTTACAATGAGCAGTTCTTC. It is translated as CASSLGATLYNEQFF. The chain uses TRBV7-9 and TRBJ2-1; no reliable D call. CDR3 length equals 15 residues. CDR1 is SEHNR, CDR2 FQNEAQ, per germline (reference sequence). V was clipped by 1 base and J by 4 bases, with 11 bases between them. The full variable domain, completed using reference TRBV7-9 and TRBJ2-1, is DTGVSQNPRHKITKRGQNVTFRCDPISEHNRLYWYRQTLGQGPEFLTYFQNEAQLEKSRLLSDRFSAERPKGSFSTLEIQRTEQGDSAMYLCASSLGATLYNEQFFGPGTRLTVL.

This clonotype was observed a handful of times. V and J are TRBV10-2 and TRBJ2-3; D gene uncertain. There are 15 residues in the CDR3. Germline CDR1 WSHSY, CDR2 SAAADI. The V and J ends lost 8 bases and 0 bases respectively, with 15 bases between them. The CDR3 region is CASDDGRPSTDTQYF. In nucleotides, the CDR3 is TGCGCCAGCGATGATGGACGGCCTAGCACAGATACGCAGTATTTT.

The chain couples TRBV29-1 to TRBJ2-5, with D tentatively TRBD1 or TRBD2 (5 bases each). CDR3 length equals 12 residues. Germline V lookup: CDR1 SQVTM, CDR2 ANQGSEA. V lost 7 bases, J lost 11 bases, and 20 bases lay in between. As DNA, the CDR3 is TGCAGCGCCCGGGACGGACAAAGGGAGCAGTACTTC. This gives the protein CSARDGQREQYF.

This clonotype was observed a few times. This chain joins TRBV27 and TRBJ1-5, with D possibly being TRBD1 (6 bases). V lost 6 bases and J lost 6, with 18 bases in between. Germline V CDR1 and CDR2: MNHEY, SMNVEV (reference sequence). This CDR3 is built from 15 residues. The CDR3 region is CASSLSVGAGQPQHF. The CDR3 DNA is TGTGCCAGCAGCCTATCGGTGGGGGCCGGTCAGCCCCAGCATTTT.

This clonotype appeared many times. The V and J genes are TRBV28 and TRBJ2-7; D remains ambiguous. V gave up 5 bases and J gave up 7 bases, with 15 bases separating them. The germline V gene has CDR1 MDHEN and CDR2 SYDVKM. This CDR3 spans 13 amino acids. The CDR3 is CASSIQSGKEQYF. The CDR3 DNA follows: TGTGCCAGCAGTATCCAGTCAGGTAAAGAGCAGTACTTC.

Of note for this clonotype: A junction boundary mismatches the germline segment, possibly from a read error. The V and J genes are TRBV20-1 and TRBJ1-2; D possibly corresponds to TRBD1 (5 bases). The CDR3 contains 15 residues. The germline CDR1 and CDR2 sequences are DFQATT and SNEGSKA (reference sequence). The CDR3 sequence: CSARDRAGKHYDYTF. Written as DNA, the CDR3 is TGCAGTGCTAGAGATCGGGCAGGGAAGCACTATGACTACACCTTC.